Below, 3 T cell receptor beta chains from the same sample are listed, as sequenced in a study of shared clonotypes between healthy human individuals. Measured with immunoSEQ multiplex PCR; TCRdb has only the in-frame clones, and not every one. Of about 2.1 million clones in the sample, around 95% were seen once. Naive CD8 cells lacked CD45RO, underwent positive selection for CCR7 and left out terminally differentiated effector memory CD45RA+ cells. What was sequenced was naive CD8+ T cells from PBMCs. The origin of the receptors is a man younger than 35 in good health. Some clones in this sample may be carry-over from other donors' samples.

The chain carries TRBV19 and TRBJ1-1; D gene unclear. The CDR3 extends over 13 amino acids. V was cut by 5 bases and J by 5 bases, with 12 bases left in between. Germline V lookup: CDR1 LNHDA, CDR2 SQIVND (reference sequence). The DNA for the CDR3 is TGTGCCAGTAGTGGCAGTGTTTGGACTGAAGCTTTCTTT. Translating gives CASSGSVWTEAFF. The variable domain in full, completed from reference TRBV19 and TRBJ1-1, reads DGGITQSPKYLFRKEGQNVTLSCEQNLNHDAMYWYRQDPGQGLRLIYYSQIVNDFQKGDIAEGYSVSREKKESFPLTVTSAQKNPTAFYLCASSGSVWTEAFFGQGTRLTVV.

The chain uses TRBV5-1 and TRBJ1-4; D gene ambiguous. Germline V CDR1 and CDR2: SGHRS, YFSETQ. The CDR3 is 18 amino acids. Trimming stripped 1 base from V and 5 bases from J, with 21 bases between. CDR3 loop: CASSLPPTEQPENEKLFF. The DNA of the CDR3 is TGCGCCAGCAGCTTGCCCCCCACGGAGCAACCCGAGAATGAAAAACTGTTTTTT.

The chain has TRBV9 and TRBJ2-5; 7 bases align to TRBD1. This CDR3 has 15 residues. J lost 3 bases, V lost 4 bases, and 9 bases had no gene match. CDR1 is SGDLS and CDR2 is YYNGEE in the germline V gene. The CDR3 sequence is CASSPGTVNKETQYF. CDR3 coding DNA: TGTGCCAGCAGCCCGGGGACAGTAAATAAAGAGACCCAGTACTTC.